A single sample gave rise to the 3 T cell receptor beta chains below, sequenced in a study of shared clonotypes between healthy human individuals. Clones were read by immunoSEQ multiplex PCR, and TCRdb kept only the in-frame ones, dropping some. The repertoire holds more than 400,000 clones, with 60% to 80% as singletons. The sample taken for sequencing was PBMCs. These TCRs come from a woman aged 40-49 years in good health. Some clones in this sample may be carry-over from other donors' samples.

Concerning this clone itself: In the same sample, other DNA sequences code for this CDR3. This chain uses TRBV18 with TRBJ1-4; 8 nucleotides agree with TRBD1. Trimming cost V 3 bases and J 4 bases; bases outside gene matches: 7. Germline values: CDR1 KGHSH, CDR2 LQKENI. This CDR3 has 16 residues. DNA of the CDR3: TGTGCCAGCTCACCTCAGCGGACAGGGATTAATGAAAAACTGTTTTTT. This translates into CASSPQRTGINEKLFF.

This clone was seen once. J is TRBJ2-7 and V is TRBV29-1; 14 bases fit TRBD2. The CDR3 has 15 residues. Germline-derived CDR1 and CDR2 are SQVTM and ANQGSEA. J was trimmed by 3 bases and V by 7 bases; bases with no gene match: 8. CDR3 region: CSAVGTSGRDYEQYF. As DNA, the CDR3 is TGCAGCGCTGTAGGGACTAGCGGGAGAGACTACGAGCAGTACTTC.

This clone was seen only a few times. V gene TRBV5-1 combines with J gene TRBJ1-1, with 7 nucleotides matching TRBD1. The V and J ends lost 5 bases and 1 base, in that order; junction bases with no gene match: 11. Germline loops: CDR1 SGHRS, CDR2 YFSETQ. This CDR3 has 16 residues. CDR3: CASSTLYRGPNTEAFF. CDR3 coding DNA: TGCGCCAGCAGTACCTTATACAGGGGTCCGAACACTGAAGCTTTCTTT.